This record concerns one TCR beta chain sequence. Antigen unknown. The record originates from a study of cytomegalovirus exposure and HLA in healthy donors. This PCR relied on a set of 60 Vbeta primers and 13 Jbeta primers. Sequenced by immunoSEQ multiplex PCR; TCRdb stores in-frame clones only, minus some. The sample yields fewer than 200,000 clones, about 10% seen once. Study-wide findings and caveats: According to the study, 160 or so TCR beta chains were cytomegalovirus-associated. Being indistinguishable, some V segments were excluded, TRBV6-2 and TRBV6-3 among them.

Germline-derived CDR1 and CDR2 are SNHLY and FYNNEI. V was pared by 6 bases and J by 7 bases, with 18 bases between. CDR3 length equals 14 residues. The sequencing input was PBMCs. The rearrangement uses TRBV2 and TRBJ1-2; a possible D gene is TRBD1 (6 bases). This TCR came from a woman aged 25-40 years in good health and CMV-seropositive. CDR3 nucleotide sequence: TGTGCCAGCAGGAGGGGGGGAGAATATAGTGGCTACACCTTC. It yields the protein CASRRGGEYSGYTF.